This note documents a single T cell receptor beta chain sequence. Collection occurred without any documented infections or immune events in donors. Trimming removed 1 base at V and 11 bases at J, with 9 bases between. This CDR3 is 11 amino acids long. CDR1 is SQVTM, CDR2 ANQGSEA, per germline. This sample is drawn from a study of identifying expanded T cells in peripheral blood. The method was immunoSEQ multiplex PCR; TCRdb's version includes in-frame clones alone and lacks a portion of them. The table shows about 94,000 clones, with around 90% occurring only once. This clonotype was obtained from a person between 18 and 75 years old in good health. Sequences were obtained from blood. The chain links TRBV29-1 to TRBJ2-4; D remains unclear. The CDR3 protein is CSVEGDGLQYF. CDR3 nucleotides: TGCAGCGTTGAAGGGGATGGTCTTCAGTACTTC.